Reported below is one T cell receptor beta chain. The sample is drawn from a study of T cell responses to AZD1222 COVID-19 vaccine. Profiling relied on immunoSEQ multiplex PCR, and the TCRdb table lists in-frame clones only, not all of them. The sample has 150,000 to 200,000 clones, approximately 93% seen once. V was cut by 3 bases and J by 4 bases, with 15 bases left in between. This CDR3 has 16 residues. Germline loops: CDR1 MNHNS, CDR2 SASEGT. Sequenced material: peripheral blood, taken on day 0 of AZD1222 vaccination. This clonotype originated in an adult in good health. The chain couples TRBV6-1 to TRBJ1-4, with D unclear. CDR3 sequence (DNA): TGTGCCAGCAGTGAGTGGATGGGAAAACTTAATGAAAAACTGTTTTTT. Translated: CASSEWMGKLNEKLFF.